This TCR beta chain was sequenced during a study of CD8 T cells in ankylosing spondylitis. Broader study findings: A TCR beta motif of about eight highly homologous variants appeared characteristic of ankylosing spondylitis blood. Earlier studies detected some motif variants in reactive arthritis synovial fluid and blood.

This clonotype occurred many times. Its target is unknown. Libraries of TCR beta came from quantitative 5'-RACE with molecular barcodes. MiXCR, applied by TCRdb to the 5' RACE reads, yields one record per CDR3 protein. The sample lists roughly 100,000 distinct CDR3 sequences, over 6.5% seen once, with roughly 9.9% in the top ten. The V gene end was trimmed by 7 bases and the J gene end by 4 bases; junction bases not matched to a gene: 10. The CDR3 covers 14 residues. This sequence was found in a male donor with ankylosing spondylitis or in good health (not recorded which). The chain links TRBV12-3 or TRBV12-4 to TRBJ2-7, with 7 positions matching TRBD2. Sequencing was carried out using blood, either unsorted or a sorted T cell fraction (not recorded which). In DNA, the CDR3 is TGTGCCAGCAACGTCTGGGGGGGTATTTACGAGCAGTACTTC. This encodes CASNVWGGIYEQYF.